These 21 T cell receptor beta chains came from one sample sequenced in a study of shared clonotypes between healthy human individuals. Only in-frame clones appear in the TCRdb table, and some are missing; sequencing was by immunoSEQ multiplex PCR. This sample has some 2,500,000 clones, with roughly 90% found just once. Source material: naive CD4+ T cells from PBMCs. Subset of the sample: CD45RA+ positively selected. These receptors were taken from a man aged 18 to 30 in good health. Some clones in this sample may be carry-over from other donors' samples.

V gene TRBV5-6 combines with J gene TRBJ2-6; D assignment may be TRBD1 or TRBD2 (5 bases each). Trimming took off 1 base at V and 1 base at J, with 12 bases between the two ends. Germline V gene lookup returns CDR1 SGHDT and CDR2 YYEEEE. CDR3 length: 17 amino acids. CDR3 protein: CASSLRGPISGANVLTF. The CDR3 region has the DNA TGTGCCAGCAGCTTGCGGGGCCCCATTTCTGGGGCCAACGTCCTGACTTTC.

The rearrangement joins TRBV4-2 to TRBJ2-5; D call uncertain. V was pared by 0 bases and J by 5 bases, with 4 bases between. Germline CDR1 and CDR2: LGHNA and YNFKEQ. The CDR3 covers 12 residues. CDR3 DNA sequence: TGTGCCAGCAGCCAAGATTGGGAGACCCAGTACTTC. It is translated as CASSQDWETQYF.

In the case of this clone: Other DNA sequences of this sample code for an identical CDR3. This chain uses TRBV7-3 with TRBJ2-1; D may be TRBD2 (5 bases). Germline V CDR1 and CDR2: SGHTA, FQGTGA. This CDR3 spans 13 amino acids. Trimming removed 5 bases at V and 4 bases at J, with 9 bases between. The CDR3 region is CASSLSGYNEQFF. The CDR3 region has the DNA TGTGCCAGCAGCCTAAGCGGTTACAATGAGCAGTTCTTC. Full variable domain (missing parts from reference TRBV7-3 and TRBJ2-1): GAGVSQTPSNKVTEKGKYVELRCDPISGHTALYWYRQSLGQGPEFLIYFQGTGAADDSGLPNDRFFAVRPEGSVSTLKIQRTERGDSAVYLCASSLSGYNEQFFGPGTRLTVL.

The chain employs TRBV2 and TRBJ1-4; no reliable D call. This CDR3 spans 16 amino acids. The ends were cut back, 4 bases at V and 3 bases at J, with 15 bases in the middle. Germline loops: CDR1 SNHLY, CDR2 FYNNEI. The CDR3: CASSVDWTDSNEKLFF. The DNA for the CDR3 is TGTGCCAGCAGTGTAGACTGGACGGATTCTAATGAAAAACTGTTTTTT.

The rearrangement joins TRBV5-1 to TRBJ2-3; 10 bases are a match to TRBD1. The V gene end was trimmed by 4 bases and the J gene end by 4 bases; junction bases not matched to a gene: 12. The CDR3 loop spans 17 amino acids. The germline V gene has CDR1 SGHRS and CDR2 YFSETQ. CDR3 coding DNA: TGCGCCAGCAGCCCGATGTCAGGGACAGGGGATGCAGATACGCAGTATTTT. Translating it yields CASSPMSGTGDADTQYF.

The chain recombines TRBV7-9 with TRBJ2-1; tentatively, D is TRBD1 (8 bases). With 5 bases removed from V and 9 bases from J, the gap between germline ends came to 20 bases. Germline V gene data show CDR1 as SEHNR and CDR2 as FQNEAQ (reference sequence). The CDR3 is 15 residues long. This CDR3 is CASSPSLTGEGEQFF. CDR3 DNA: TGTGCCAGCAGCCCATCTTTGACAGGGGAGGGTGAGCAGTTCTTC.

Remarks on this clone: This sample includes further DNA sequences coding for the same CDR3. V gene TRBV11-2 combines with J gene TRBJ2-1; D is unresolved. Germline assignment: CDR1 SGHAT and CDR2 FQNNGV. This CDR3 spans 12 amino acids. The V end was cut by 1 base, the J end by 9 bases, with 7 bases between. The CDR3 loop reads CASSLVGVEQFF. The CDR3 DNA follows: TGTGCCAGCAGCTTAGTAGGCGTTGAGCAGTTCTTC.

CDR3: CATSRAIAGHEQYF. For the CDR3, the DNA is TGTGCCACCAGCAGAGCAATAGCGGGCCACGAGCAGTACTTC. V gene TRBV15 combines with J gene TRBJ2-7; 7 nucleotides match TRBD2. CDR1 is LNHNV and CDR2 is YYDKDF in the germline V gene (reference sequence). This CDR3 has 14 amino acids. V trimming: 1 base; J trimming: 5 bases; junction bases outside the gene matches: 5.

The rearrangement joins TRBV29-1 to TRBJ2-7; D unresolved. The CDR3 is made up of 14 amino acids. V was clipped by 1 base and J by 0 bases, with 10 bases between them. Germline-derived CDR1 and CDR2 are SQVTM and ANQGSEA. The CDR3 region has the DNA TGCAGCGTTGAAGGCGGAACCCACTCCTACGAGCAGTACTTC. Protein: CSVEGGTHSYEQYF.

This rearrangement joins TRBV5-4 to TRBJ1-1, with D tentatively TRBD1 (5 bases). V was trimmed by 3 bases and J by 1 base, leaving 13 bases between them. CDR1 SGHNT and CDR2 YYREEE come from the germline V gene (reference sequence). The CDR3 extends over 15 amino acids. In DNA form, the CDR3 reads TGTGCCAGCAGCTCTGGAATAGACAGGAACACTGAAGCTTTCTTT. It yields the protein CASSSGIDRNTEAFF.

The rearrangement links TRBV6-1 to TRBJ2-5, with D uncertain. Trimming left V 3 bases short and J 2 bases short, with 28 bases between. Germline V gene sequence: CDR1 MNHNS, CDR2 SASEGT. The CDR3 contains 20 residues. The CDR3 loop is CASSDIYSLQLNKIQETQYF. The CDR3 DNA follows: TGTGCCAGCAGTGATATTTATTCGTTACAGCTTAATAAAATTCAAGAGACCCAGTACTTC.

J is TRBJ1-2 and V is TRBV7-2, with D perhaps TRBD1 (6 bases). The V and J ends lost 1 base and 6 bases respectively, with 12 bases between them. CDR1 SGHTA and CDR2 FQGNSA come from the germline V gene. The CDR3 length is 14 residues. CDR3 DNA: TGTGCCAGCAGCTTAGGGCGGTGGACAGATGGCTACACCTTC. The encoded protein is CASSLGRWTDGYTF.

J is TRBJ2-7 and V is TRBV11-2, with D maybe TRBD1 (5 bases). CDR3 size: 19 residues. V lost 1 base and J 0 bases, leaving 22 bases between the germline ends. Per germline, CDR1 SGHAT and CDR2 FQNNGV. CDR3 DNA sequence: TGTGCCAGCAGCTTAGCTTCTTCGCAGGGTCGGACCCGCTCCTACGAGCAGTACTTC. It encodes CASSLASSQGRTRSYEQYF.

The V call is TRBV7-8, the J call TRBJ1-2, with D possibly TRBD1 on 5 matching bases. CDR1 and CDR2 from the germline V gene are SGHVS and FQNEAQ. V was pared by 3 bases and J by 2 bases, with 10 bases between. CDR3 length: 14 residues. DNA for the CDR3: TGTGCCAGCAGCTTCCTGGGACTCAACTATGGCTACACCTTC. It yields the protein CASSFLGLNYGYTF.

For this clone: At the DNA level, this CDR3 is encoded by other sequences in the same sample as well. The J gene is TRBJ2-1, the V gene TRBV6-5, with D uncertain. This CDR3 has 16 residues. CDR1 and CDR2 (germline): MNHEY, SVGAGI. Trimming removed 3 bases at V and 0 bases at J, with 12 bases between. The CDR3: CASSYRPASSYNEQFF. DNA of the CDR3: TGTGCCAGCAGTTATCGTCCTGCCTCCTCCTACAATGAGCAGTTCTTC.

The rearrangement uses TRBV5-4 and TRBJ2-5; the match to TRBD2 covers 12 bases. V trimming: 9 bases; J trimming: 5 bases; junction bases outside the gene matches: 14. The CDR3 consists of 16 residues. CDR1 SGHNT and CDR2 YYREEE come from the germline V gene (reference sequence). The CDR3 protein is CATQTRLAGVQETQYF. DNA for the CDR3: TGTGCCACACAAACCCGACTAGCGGGAGTTCAGGAGACCCAGTACTTC.

This clone appeared once. This chain links TRBV9 with TRBJ2-1; 7 bases align to TRBD2. This CDR3 comprises 16 residues. Germline values: CDR1 SGDLS, CDR2 YYNGEE. The V segment lost 0 bases and the J segment 7 bases; nucleotides outside the gene matches: 10. This chain's CDR3 is CASSVAWREFANEQFF. The CDR3 DNA sequence: TGTGCCAGCAGCGTAGCCTGGCGGGAGTTTGCGAATGAGCAGTTCTTC.

The chain is built from TRBV28 and TRBJ2-2, with a tentative D call TRBD2 (6 bases). The germline gives CDR1 MDHEN, CDR2 SYDVKM. The ends were cut back, 7 bases at V and 6 bases at J, with 15 bases in the middle. The length of the CDR3 is 14 residues. The CDR3 protein is CASNERRGPGELFF. The DNA of the CDR3 is TGTGCCAGCAATGAGAGGAGGGGCCCCGGGGAGCTGTTTTTT.

The chain combines TRBV29-1 with TRBJ2-2; possibly TRBD1 or TRBD2 for D (6 bases each). V was shortened by 6 bases and J by 4 bases, with 15 bases between the two germline ends. Germline loops: CDR1 SQVTM, CDR2 ANQGSEA. CDR3 length: 14 amino acids. The CDR3, as DNA: TGCAGCGTCCCCGGGGGCGCAGGCACCGGGGAGCTGTTTTTT. As protein: CSVPGGAGTGELFF.

The chain joins TRBV6-5 to TRBJ2-1; TRBD2 is a possible D gene (6 bases). Germline V gene lookup returns CDR1 MNHEY and CDR2 SVGAGI. The CDR3 extends over 16 amino acids. Deletions cut 0 bases from V and 0 bases from J, with 9 bases between. CDR3 DNA sequence: TGTGCCAGCAGTTACTCTCCGGGAGTCTCCTACAATGAGCAGTTCTTC. It codes for CASSYSPGVSYNEQFF.

This chain links TRBV29-1 with TRBJ2-7; 11 nucleotides agree with TRBD1. The V and J ends lost 5 bases and 4 bases, in that order; junction bases with no gene match: 10. This CDR3 is built from 15 residues. The germline CDR1 and CDR2 sequences are SQVTM and ANQGSEA. Here the CDR3 reads CSVIARDRGYYEQYF. CDR3 coding DNA: TGCAGCGTTATTGCCCGGGACAGGGGGTATTACGAGCAGTACTTC.